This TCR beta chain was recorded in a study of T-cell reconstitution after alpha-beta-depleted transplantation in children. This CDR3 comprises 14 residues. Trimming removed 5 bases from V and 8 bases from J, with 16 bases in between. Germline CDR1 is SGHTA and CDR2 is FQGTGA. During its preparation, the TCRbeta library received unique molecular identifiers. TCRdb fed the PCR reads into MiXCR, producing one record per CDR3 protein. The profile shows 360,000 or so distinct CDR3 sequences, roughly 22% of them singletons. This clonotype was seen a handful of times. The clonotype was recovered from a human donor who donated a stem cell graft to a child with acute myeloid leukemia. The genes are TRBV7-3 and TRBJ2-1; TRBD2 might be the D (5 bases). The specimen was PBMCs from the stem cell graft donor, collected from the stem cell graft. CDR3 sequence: CASSPGVMEDEQFF. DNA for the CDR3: TGTGCCAGCAGCCCCGGGGTAATGGAGGATGAGCAGTTCTTC. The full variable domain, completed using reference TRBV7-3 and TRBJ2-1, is GAGVSQTPSNKVTEKGKYVELRCDPISGHTALYWYRQSLGQGPEFLIYFQGTGAADDSGLPNDRFFAVRPEGSVSTLKIQRTERGDSAVYLCASSPGVMEDEQFFGPGTRLTVL.